A selection of T cell receptor beta chains follows, all from one sample in a study of early stage breast cancer tumors. Clones were read by immunoSEQ multiplex PCR, and TCRdb kept only the in-frame ones, dropping some. The table lists about 20,000 clones, about three quarters of them singletons. Material: blood. These receptors all come from a person in their sixties or seventies with breast cancer. CDR3s include the opening cysteine and the closing phenylalanine or tryptophan. D genes are given only for firm matches. Expanded clones get a size class; other rows say once, few or many, or leave the size out.

J gene: TRBJ1-2; clone size: few; D gene: NA; V gene: TRBV2; CDR3 DNA: TGTGCCACTTCAGGGGAAATCTATGGCTACACCTTC; CDR3 protein: CATSGEIYGYTF
J gene: TRBJ2-1; clone size: NA; D gene: NA; V gene: TRBV9; CDR3 DNA: TGTGCCAGCAGCGTAGCGAGGACTACTCCCAATGAGCAGTTCTTC; CDR3 protein: CASSVARTTPNEQFF
J gene: TRBJ2-3; clone size: NA; D gene: TRBD2; V gene: TRBV9; CDR3 DNA: TGTGCCAGCAGCGAGGGGACTAGCGGGGGGTTCACAGATACGCAGTATTTT; CDR3 protein: CASSEGTSGGFTDTQYF
J gene: TRBJ2-2; clone size: NA; D gene: NA; V gene: TRBV7-8; CDR3 DNA: TGTGCCAGCAGCTGGGACTGGGGAGCCGGGGAGCTGTTTTTT; CDR3 protein: CASSWDWGAGELFF
J gene: TRBJ2-1; clone size: few; D gene: NA; V gene: TRBV7-8; CDR3 DNA: TGTGCCAGCACCAATGGACAGTTTAATGAGCAGTTCTTC; CDR3 protein: CASTNGQFNEQFF
J gene: TRBJ2-3; clone size: few; D gene: NA; V gene: TRBV9; CDR3 DNA: TGTGCCAGCAGCGTAGGAGGAGGGGCTAGACCCACAGATACGCAGTATTTT; CDR3 protein: CASSVGGGARPTDTQYF
J gene: TRBJ1-2; clone size: NA; D gene: NA; V gene: TRBV14; CDR3 DNA: TGTGCCAGCAGCCAAGTAAAACAGAAAGCTAACTATGGCTACACCTTC; CDR3 protein: CASSQVKQKANYGYTF
J gene: TRBJ1-4; clone size: once; D gene: NA; V gene: TRBV25-1; CDR3 DNA: TGTGCCAGCAGTGAAGGGGCGAATGAAAAACTGTTTTTT; CDR3 protein: CASSEGANEKLFF
J gene: TRBJ2-5; clone size: NA; D gene: NA; V gene: TRBV6-1; CDR3 DNA: TGTGCCAGCAGTGTACGGACAGAACAAACCCAGTACTTC; CDR3 protein: CASSVRTEQTQYF
J gene: TRBJ2-3; clone size: NA; D gene: TRBD2; V gene: TRBV25-1; CDR3 DNA: TGTGCCAGCAGCCCCCTAGCGGGGTTTAGCACAGATACGCAGTATTTT; CDR3 protein: CASSPLAGFSTDTQYF
J gene: TRBJ1-1; clone size: few; D gene: TRBD1; V gene: TRBV19; CDR3 DNA: TGTGCCAGTAGTGGGACGGCAGGGGGGGCTGAAGCTTTCTTT; CDR3 protein: CASSGTAGGAEAFF
J gene: TRBJ1-5; clone size: NA; D gene: TRBD1; V gene: TRBV6-1; CDR3 DNA: TGTGCCAGCAGCGGACGACAGGGAGGTCAGCCCCAGCATTTT; CDR3 protein: CASSGRQGGQPQHF
J gene: TRBJ1-2; clone size: NA; D gene: NA; V gene: TRBV6-5; CDR3 DNA: TGTGCCAGCAGTTATTTCCCCGGACAGCTCAACTATGGCTACACCTTC; CDR3 protein: CASSYFPGQLNYGYTF